This T cell receptor beta chain was sequenced for a study of T cell changes during pregnancy in multiple sclerosis. Germline lookup yields CDR1 MNHEY and CDR2 SMNVEV (reference sequence). The CDR3 spans 13 residues. The repertoire was sequenced with immunoSEQ multiplex PCR; TCRdb's copy has only in-frame clones and lacks some. This sample yields approximately 44,000 clones, of which more than 80% are seen a single time; 0.7% belongs to the top ten. As for this clone: An end of the junction differs from the germline gene, which may be a read error. The same CDR3 arises from other DNA sequences in this sample as well.

V is TRBV27 and J is TRBJ2-5; D is undetermined. The sample here was CD4+ T cells from peripheral blood mononuclear cells, taken before pregnancy. The TCR sequence derives from a female donor with multiple sclerosis, enrolled in a pregnancy study. The CDR3 DNA follows: TGTGCCAGCAGTTTACTCGCGACAAAGACCCAATACTTC. As protein: CASSLLATKTQYF.